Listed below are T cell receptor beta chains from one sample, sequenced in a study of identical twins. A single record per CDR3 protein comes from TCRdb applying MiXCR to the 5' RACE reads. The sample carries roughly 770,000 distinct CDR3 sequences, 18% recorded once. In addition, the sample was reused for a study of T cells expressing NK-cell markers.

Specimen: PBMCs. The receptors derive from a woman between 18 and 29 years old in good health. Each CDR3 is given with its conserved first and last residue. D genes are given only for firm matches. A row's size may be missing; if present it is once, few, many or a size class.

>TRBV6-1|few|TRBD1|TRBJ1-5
TGTGCCAGCAGTGAAACCCCCGGGACAGGGAACAATCAGCCCCAGCATTTT
CASSETPGTGNNQPQHF
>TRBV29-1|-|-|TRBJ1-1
TGCAGCGTTGATCGGCGGACTGAAGCTTTCTTT
CSVDRRTEAFF
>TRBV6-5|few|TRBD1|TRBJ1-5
TGTGCCAGCAGTTATCCCGGGACAGGGGGCCTCAATCAGCCCCAGCATTTT
CASSYPGTGGLNQPQHF
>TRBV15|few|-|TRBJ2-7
TGTGCCACCAGCGCTCGGGACACCTACGAGCAGTACTTC
CATSARDTYEQYF
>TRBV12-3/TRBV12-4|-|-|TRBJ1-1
TGTGCCAGCAGAAGGGGTAATTTGGAAGCTTTCTTT
CASRRGNLEAFF
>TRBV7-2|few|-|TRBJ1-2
TGTGCCAGCAGTCCCGAGAGGGAGGATGGCTACACCTTC
CASSPEREDGYTF
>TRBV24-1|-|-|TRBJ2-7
TGTGCCCGCACAGGGTGGATGACCTACGAGCAGTACTTC
CARTGWMTYEQYF
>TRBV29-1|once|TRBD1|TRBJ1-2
TGCAGCGTCACCGACAGGGCTGGCGGCTACACCTTC
CSVTDRAGGYTF
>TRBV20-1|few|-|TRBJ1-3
TGCAGTGCTAGATCTGAAACAGGTCCTGGAAACACCATATATTTT
CSARSETGPGNTIYF
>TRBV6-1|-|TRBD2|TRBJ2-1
TGTGCCAGCAGTCCCGGGACTAGGGGCCACAATGAGCAGTTCTTC
CASSPGTRGHNEQFF
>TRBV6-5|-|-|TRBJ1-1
TGTGCCAGCAGTTCCCTCGCAGGCACTGAAGCTTTCTTT
CASSSLAGTEAFF
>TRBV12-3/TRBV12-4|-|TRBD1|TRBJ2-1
TGTGCCAGCGGACGGACAGGGAGCTCCTACAATGAGCAGTTCTTC
CASGRTGSSYNEQFF
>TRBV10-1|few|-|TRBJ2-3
TGCGCCAGCAGTGAGTCGAAGGTATTCAATACGCAGTATTTT
CASSESKVFNTQYF
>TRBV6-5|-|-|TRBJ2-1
TGTGCCAGCAGTTACAAGACAGCCTACAATGGGCAGTTCTTC
CASSYKTAYNGQFF
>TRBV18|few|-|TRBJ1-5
TGTGCCAGCTCACGAAATCCCTTAGGGGATCAGCCCCAGCATTTT
CASSRNPLGDQPQHF
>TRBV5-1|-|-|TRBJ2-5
TGCGCCAGCAGCTTGGATAGCAGGTCAAAGACCCAGTACTTC
CASSLDSRSKTQYF
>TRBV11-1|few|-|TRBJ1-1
TGTGCCAGCAGCTCGGCGAGAGGGTTCACTGAAGCTTTCTTT
CASSSARGFTEAFF
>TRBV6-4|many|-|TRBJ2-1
TGTGCCAGCAGTGACGGGGGTAGCCTCAATGAGCAGTTCTTC
CASSDGGSLNEQFF
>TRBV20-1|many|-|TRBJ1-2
TGCAGTGCTTTCGCCCACAGCAGAGACTATGGCTACACCTTC
CSAFAHSRDYGYTF
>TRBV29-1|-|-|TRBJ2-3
TGCAGCGTTGATGGGCGTCGGAACACAGATACGCAGTATTTT
CSVDGRRNTDTQYF
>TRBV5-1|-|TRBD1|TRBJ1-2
TGCGCCAGCAGCCCGACAGGGGGCTCCGATGGCTACACCTTC
CASSPTGGSDGYTF
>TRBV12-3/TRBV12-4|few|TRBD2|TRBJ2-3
TGTGCCAGCAGTTTCCCGGCGAGGGCTAGCGGAGACAAAACGCAGTATTTT
CASSFPARASGDKTQYF
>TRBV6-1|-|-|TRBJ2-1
TGTGCCAGCAGTGAAGGCGGGCTTGTGAATAGGCAGTTCTTC
CASSEGGLVNRQFF
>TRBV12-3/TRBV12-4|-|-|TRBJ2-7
TGTGCCAGCAGTTTACGTCTAGTGAACTACGAGCAGTACTTC
CASSLRLVNYEQYF
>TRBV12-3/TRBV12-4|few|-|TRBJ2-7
TGTGCCAGCAGACCCCAGGGGTCCACCTACGAGCAGTACTTC
CASRPQGSTYEQYF
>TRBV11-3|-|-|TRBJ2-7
TGTGCCAGCAGCTGGGGACGGGTGGTGGACGAGCAGTACTTC
CASSWGRVVDEQYF
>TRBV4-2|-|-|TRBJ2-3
TGTGCCAGCAGTCAAGCTGGGGATACGCAGTATTTT
CASSQAGDTQYF
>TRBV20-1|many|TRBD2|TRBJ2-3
TGCAGTGCTAGAGATTGGGTAGCGGGGAACACAGATACGCAGTATTTT
CSARDWVAGNTDTQYF
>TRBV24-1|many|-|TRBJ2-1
TGTGCCACCAGTGATCCCCAGGGAGTTCCCAATGAGCAGTTCTTC
CATSDPQGVPNEQFF
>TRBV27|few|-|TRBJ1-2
TGTGCCAGCGGTTTCTTGTCTGGGTATGGCTACACCTTC
CASGFLSGYGYTF
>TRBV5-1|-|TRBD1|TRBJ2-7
TGCGCCAGCAGCTTGTACAGGGGTGAGGCCTACGAGCAGTACTTC
CASSLYRGEAYEQYF
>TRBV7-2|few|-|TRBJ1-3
TGTGCCAGCAGCTTTGGCAGTGGTTTGAGTGGAAACACCATATATTTT
CASSFGSGLSGNTIYF
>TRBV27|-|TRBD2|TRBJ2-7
TGTGCCAGCAGCCGGACTGAGCGGGGTCCCTACGAGCAGTACTTC
CASSRTERGPYEQYF
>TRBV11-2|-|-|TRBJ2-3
TGTGCCAGCTGGCTCAAGGGTACGCAGTATTTT
CASWLKGTQYF
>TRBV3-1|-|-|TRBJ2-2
TGTGCCAGCAGCAGAAAAGGCGGCGCGAACACCGGGGAGCTGTTTTTT
CASSRKGGANTGELFF
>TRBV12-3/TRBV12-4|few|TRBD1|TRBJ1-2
TGTGCCAGCAGTTTAATCCGGGACAGGGGGGATGGCGGTTATGGCTACACCTTC
CASSLIRDRGDGGYGYTF
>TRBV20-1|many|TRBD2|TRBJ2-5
TGCAGTGCTACCTGGGTGACTAGCGGGAGAGAGACCCAGTACTTC
CSATWVTSGRETQYF
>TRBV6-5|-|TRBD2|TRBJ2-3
TGTGCCAGCAGTTACGAAAGCGGGAGAATCACAGATACGCAGTATTTT
CASSYESGRITDTQYF
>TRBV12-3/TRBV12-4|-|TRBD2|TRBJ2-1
TGTGCCAGCAGTCCACTACGGGGACTAGCGGGAACTTCCTACAATGAGCAGTTCTTC
CASSPLRGLAGTSYNEQFF
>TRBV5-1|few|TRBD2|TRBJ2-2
TGCGCCAGCAGCTTGGAGCCTAGCGGGCCCATTCCCGGGGAGCTGTTTTTT
CASSLEPSGPIPGELFF
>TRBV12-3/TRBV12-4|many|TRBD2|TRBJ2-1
TGTGCCAGCAGTTTAGGACTAGCGGACAATGAGCAGTTCTTC
CASSLGLADNEQFF
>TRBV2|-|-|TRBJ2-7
TGTGCCAGCAGTGACGACAGCCCCAGCGCCCAGTACTTC
CASSDDSPSAQYF
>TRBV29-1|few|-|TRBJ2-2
TGCAGCGTCAGAGGTGGGAGCAGACCGAACACCGGGGAGCTGTTTTTT
CSVRGGSRPNTGELFF
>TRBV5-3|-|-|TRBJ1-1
TGTGCCAGAAGCTTGGGAGAGAACTTAAGAACTGAAGCTTTCTTT
CARSLGENLRTEAFF
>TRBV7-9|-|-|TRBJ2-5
TGTGCCAGCAGCCCAGGCGACCCTCGGGGGACCCAGTACTTC
CASSPGDPRGTQYF
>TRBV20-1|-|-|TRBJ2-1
TGCAGTGCTCTTAGGGGTACCTCCTACAATGAGCAGTTCTTC
CSALRGTSYNEQFF
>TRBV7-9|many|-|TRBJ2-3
TGTGCCAGCAGCTTGAGAGTTGGGACAGATACGCAGTATTTT
CASSLRVGTDTQYF
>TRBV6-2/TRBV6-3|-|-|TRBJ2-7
TGTGCCAGCAGTTACCACCGGGACTACGAGCAGTACTTC
CASSYHRDYEQYF
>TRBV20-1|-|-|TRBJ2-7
TGCAGTGCTAGTGTGGCGTCCTACGAGCAGTACTTC
CSASVASYEQYF
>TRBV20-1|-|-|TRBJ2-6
TGCTGTGCTAGAGATCCCAGGGGTCTACTATCTGGGGCCAACGTCCTGACTTTC
CCARDPRGLLSGANVLTF
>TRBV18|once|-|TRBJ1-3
TGTGCCAGCTCACCAGCGGAGTGGAAGTCTGGAAACACCATATATTTT
CASSPAEWKSGNTIYF
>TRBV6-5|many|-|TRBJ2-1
TGTGCCAGCAGCCGCGCTGAGAGTGACTCCTACAATGAGCAGTTCTTC
CASSRAESDSYNEQFF
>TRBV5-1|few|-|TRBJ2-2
TGCGCCAGCAGCTTGGTTCATTCTCACATATTGGCCGGGGAGCTGTTTTTT
CASSLVHSHILAGELFF
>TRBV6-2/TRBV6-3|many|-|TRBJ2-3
TGTGCCAGCAGTTATTGGACAGATACGCAGTATTTT
CASSYWTDTQYF
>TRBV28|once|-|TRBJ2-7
TGTGCCACACAGGACTACTCCTACGAGCAGTACTTC
CATQDYSYEQYF
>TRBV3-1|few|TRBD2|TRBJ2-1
TGTGCCAGCAGCCCGGGAGCGGGAGTTGGAAATGAGCAGTTCTTC
CASSPGAGVGNEQFF
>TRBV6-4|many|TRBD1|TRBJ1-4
TGTGCCAGCAGTGAACAATGGACAGGGGAAGCTGAAAAACTGTTTTTT
CASSEQWTGEAEKLFF
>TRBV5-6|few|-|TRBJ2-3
TGTGCCAGCAGCTTTAGTCCTACTAGCACAGATACGCAGTATTTT
CASSFSPTSTDTQYF
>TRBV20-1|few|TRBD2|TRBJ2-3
TGCAGTGCTACCCTAGCGGGAGCTGGAACAGATACGCAGTATTTT
CSATLAGAGTDTQYF
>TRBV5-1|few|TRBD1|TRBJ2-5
TGCGCCAGCAGCTTCGGGACAGCACAAGAGACCCAGTACTTC
CASSFGTAQETQYF